This T cell receptor beta chain originates from a study of shared clonotypes between healthy human individuals (dated by TCRdb to 2020 to 2021). Background for the entire study: Two women and a few men aged 18 to 49 years were included in the cohort. For each donor, CD4 naive and CD4 memory were each given three plates, CD8 naive was given two plates, and CD8 memory was given one plate. The study deeply sequenced blood TCR repertoires of roughly five healthy adults to estimate repertoire size and the extent of clonotype sharing between individuals. To increase sequencing depth and limit assay-specific biases, TCR repertoire library preparation and sequencing were carried out by different laboratories using diverse techniques. Per donor, leukapheresis produced somewhere between about 0.94 and 10 billion PBMCs. General conclusions and limits of the study: Because the study included a small number of donors, the genetic and exposure-history diversity represented was limited. Naive subsets generally had larger estimated clonotype richness than memory subsets did. Clonotypes shared by all four sorted-subset donors showed higher generation probabilities than non-shared clonotypes. Sampling was restricted to blood, and TCR repertoires in tissue are likely to differ from TCR repertoires in blood. Even with the large sequencing depth, rarefaction of the sorted-subset datasets indicated that sequencing was incomplete. When a few donors were compared, the shared fraction of clonotypes was around 5% for naive CD4, approximately 3.5% for naive CD8, more than 2% for memory CD4, and roughly 0.43% for memory CD8. Pairwise subsampling led to the expectation that sequencing depth would affect the degree of clonotype sharing among donors.

A few counts support this clone. What antigen it recognizes has not been identified. Base qualities were left out, and no much larger clone turns up one base away. TCR CDR3 regions were amplified from genomic DNA by multiplex PCR using the deep immunoSEQ assay. Genomic DNA extracted from each cell subset was distributed evenly over all wells of several immunoSEQ 96-well plates, and each plate served as one replicate. For sorted subsets, roughly 200 ng of genomic DNA, equivalent to 25,000 to 35,000 T cell genomes, went into each replicate PCR. Purified libraries were quantified with a Qubit 3.0 fluorometer, sized on a Bioanalyzer 2100, and re-quantified with the KAPA Library Quantification kit. Each immunoSEQ 96-well plate was sequenced on its own single-read 150-cycle Illumina NextSeq 550 flow cell. Per the source publication's procedure: Because the immunoSEQ output held only junctional sequences and lacked quality scores, the filtering could not match the filtering applied to full-length reads. To assign V/J genes and CDR3, sequences were annotated using PyIR, a Python wrapper for IgBLAST v1.9, with IMGT germline references. Reads were filtered out if the reads had weak V/J assignments (E-value above 1e-6), no CDR3, stop codons, out-of-frame junctions, or ambiguous translated residues. A V3J clonotype was defined by an identical inferred V gene, J gene, and CDR3 amino acid sequence. The percentage overlap between two repertoires was calculated by dividing the number of shared unique clonotypes by the size of the smaller repertoire. RTK rarefaction, the Chao1 estimator, and Recon v2.1 estimates of unobserved clonotypes were used to assess repertoire richness. Generation probabilities were computed with OLGA for all TCRbeta clonotypes obtained by the gDNA method from a handful of donors. In TCRdb, the immuneACCESS table is reduced to in-frame sequences with V and J assigned. These tables do not hold every clone; where another copy was compared, an unresolved V gene accounts for under half, and the others remain unexplained. The DNA gave D and trimming, while V, J and clone size come from that table. The sample contains about 1 million clones, about 75% of them found a single time. The top ten constitute approximately 1.5% of the sample.

The CDR3 sequence holds 17 residues, the cysteine and phenylalanine included. Of all the DNA, just the CDR3 is kept, 51 bases in frame from base 1. V is cut back by 4 bases and J by 7 bases, with 11 bases in the junction unmatched. CDR1 and CDR2 are drawn from the germline V gene: SGDLS, YYNGEE. Healthy HIV-negative adults with no recently reported acute infections or vaccinations were included as donors. All donors were Caucasian adults living in Nashville, Tennessee, USA. CD4+ T cells were enriched by magnetic negative selection; naive cells were then positively selected on CD45RA, and the negative fraction formed the memory subset. Blood was obtained by leukapheresis, after which PBMCs were separated by Ficoll-Histopaque density gradient centrifugation and cryopreserved in liquid nitrogen vapor phase. Purity and quantity of every magnetically sorted T cell population were checked by analytical flow cytometry. Each sorted fraction had its genomic DNA isolated and then quantified by UV absorbance on a Nanodrop 2000c.

Sequenced sample: memory CD4+ T cells sorted from blood. The sample's cell subset or site label, in plain terms: CD45RA-negative fraction. The sequence came from a young man in good health. The receptor chain draws on TRBV9 and TRBJ1-4, and TRBD1 matches 12 of the central bases. The DNA reads TGTGCCAGCAGCCCTCTCTTGGCGGGACAGGGGGCTGAAAAACTGTTTTTT. It translates to CASSPLLAGQGAEKLFF.